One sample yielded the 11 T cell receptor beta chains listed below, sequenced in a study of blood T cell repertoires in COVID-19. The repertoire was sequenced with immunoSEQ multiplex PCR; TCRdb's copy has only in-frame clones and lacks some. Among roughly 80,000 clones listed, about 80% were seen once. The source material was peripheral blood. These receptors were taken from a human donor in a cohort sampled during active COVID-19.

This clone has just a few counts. CDR3 DNA sequence: TGTGCCAGCAGCTCCTCAGCCGGACACATGAACACTGAAGCTTTCTTT. It yields the protein CASSSSAGHMNTEAFF. The chain combines TRBV5-4 with TRBJ1-1, with D maybe TRBD1 (5 bases). Germline values: CDR1 SGHNT, CDR2 YYREEE (reference sequence). This CDR3 region has 16 residues. V was cut by 3 bases and J by 0 bases, with 15 bases left in between. Variable domain in full (rest from reference TRBV5-4 and TRBJ1-1): ETGVTQSPTHLIKTRGQQVTLRCSSQSGHNTVSWYQQALGQGPQFIFQYYREEENGRGNFPPRFSGLQFPNYSSELNVNALELDDSALYLCASSSSAGHMNTEAFFGQGTRLTVV.

The CDR3 DNA reads as TGCGCCAGCAGCCGGACTGGACAGGGCCTAAGGATTGGCTACACCTTC. Translation: CASSRTGQGLRIGYTF. The chain joins TRBV4-1 to TRBJ1-2; the match to TRBD1 covers 8 bases. Germline V lookup: CDR1 MGHRA, CDR2 YSYEKL. V trimming: 4 bases; J trimming: 7 bases; junction bases outside the gene matches: 14. The CDR3 loop spans 16 amino acids.

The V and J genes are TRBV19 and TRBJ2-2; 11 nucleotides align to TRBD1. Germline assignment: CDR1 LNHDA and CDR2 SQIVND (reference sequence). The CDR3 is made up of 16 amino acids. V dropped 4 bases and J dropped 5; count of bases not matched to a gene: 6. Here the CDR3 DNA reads TGTGCCAGTAGTAAGGGGGACAGGGGGTTGACCGGGGAGCTGTTTTTT. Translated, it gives CASSKGDRGLTGELFF.

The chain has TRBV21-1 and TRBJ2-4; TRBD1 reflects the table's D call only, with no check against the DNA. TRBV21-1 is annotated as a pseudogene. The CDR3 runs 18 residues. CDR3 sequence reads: CASSTGTGAPLAKNIQYF. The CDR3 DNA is TGTGCCAGCAGCACCGGGACAGGGGCCCCTCTAGCCAAAAACATTCAGTACTTC.

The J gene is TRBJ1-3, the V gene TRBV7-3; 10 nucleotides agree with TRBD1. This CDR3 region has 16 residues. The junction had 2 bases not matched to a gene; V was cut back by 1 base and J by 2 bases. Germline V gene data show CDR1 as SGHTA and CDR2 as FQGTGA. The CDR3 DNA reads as TGTGCCAGCAGCTTAATGGGACAGGGGACTGGAAACACCATATATTTT. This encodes CASSLMGQGTGNTIYF.

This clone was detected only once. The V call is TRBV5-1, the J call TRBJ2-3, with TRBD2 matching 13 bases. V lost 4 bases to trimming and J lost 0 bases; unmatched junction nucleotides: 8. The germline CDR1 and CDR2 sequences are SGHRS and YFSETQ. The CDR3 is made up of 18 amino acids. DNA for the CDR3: TGCGCCAGCAGCCCACTAACTAGCGGGAGGGCTAGCACAGATACGCAGTATTTT. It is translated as CASSPLTSGRASTDTQYF.

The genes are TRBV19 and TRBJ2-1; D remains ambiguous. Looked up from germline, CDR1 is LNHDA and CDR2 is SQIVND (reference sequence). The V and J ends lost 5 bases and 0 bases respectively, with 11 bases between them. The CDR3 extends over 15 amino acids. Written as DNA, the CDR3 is TGTGCCAGTAGTGTCGACCGGAGCTCCTACAATGAGCAGTTCTTC. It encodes CASSVDRSSYNEQFF.

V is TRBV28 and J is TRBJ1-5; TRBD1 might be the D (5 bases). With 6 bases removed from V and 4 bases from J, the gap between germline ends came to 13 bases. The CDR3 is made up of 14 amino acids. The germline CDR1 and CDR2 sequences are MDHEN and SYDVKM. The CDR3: CASSSGLGNQPQHF. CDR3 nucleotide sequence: TGTGCCAGCAGCTCGGGACTGGGAAATCAGCCCCAGCATTTT.

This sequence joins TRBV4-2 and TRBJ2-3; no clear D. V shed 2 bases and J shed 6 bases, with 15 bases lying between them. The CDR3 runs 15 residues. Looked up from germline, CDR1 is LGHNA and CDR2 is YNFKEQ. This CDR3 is CASSQKPLNGDTQYF. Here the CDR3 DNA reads TGTGCCAGCAGCCAAAAGCCCTTGAACGGGGATACGCAGTATTTT.

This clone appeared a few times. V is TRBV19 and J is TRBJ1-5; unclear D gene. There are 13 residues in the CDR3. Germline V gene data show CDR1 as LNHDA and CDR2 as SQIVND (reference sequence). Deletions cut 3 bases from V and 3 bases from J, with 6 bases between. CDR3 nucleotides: TGTGCCAGTAGTATTCAGTTCAATCAGCCCCAGCATTTT. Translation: CASSIQFNQPQHF.

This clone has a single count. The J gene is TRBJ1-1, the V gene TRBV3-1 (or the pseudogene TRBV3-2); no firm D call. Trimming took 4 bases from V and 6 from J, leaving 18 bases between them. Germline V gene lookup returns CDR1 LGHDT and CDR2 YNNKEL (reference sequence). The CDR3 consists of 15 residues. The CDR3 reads CASSLGGDPLPEAFF. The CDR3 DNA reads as TGTGCCAGCAGCCTCGGCGGGGATCCTCTTCCTGAAGCTTTCTTT.